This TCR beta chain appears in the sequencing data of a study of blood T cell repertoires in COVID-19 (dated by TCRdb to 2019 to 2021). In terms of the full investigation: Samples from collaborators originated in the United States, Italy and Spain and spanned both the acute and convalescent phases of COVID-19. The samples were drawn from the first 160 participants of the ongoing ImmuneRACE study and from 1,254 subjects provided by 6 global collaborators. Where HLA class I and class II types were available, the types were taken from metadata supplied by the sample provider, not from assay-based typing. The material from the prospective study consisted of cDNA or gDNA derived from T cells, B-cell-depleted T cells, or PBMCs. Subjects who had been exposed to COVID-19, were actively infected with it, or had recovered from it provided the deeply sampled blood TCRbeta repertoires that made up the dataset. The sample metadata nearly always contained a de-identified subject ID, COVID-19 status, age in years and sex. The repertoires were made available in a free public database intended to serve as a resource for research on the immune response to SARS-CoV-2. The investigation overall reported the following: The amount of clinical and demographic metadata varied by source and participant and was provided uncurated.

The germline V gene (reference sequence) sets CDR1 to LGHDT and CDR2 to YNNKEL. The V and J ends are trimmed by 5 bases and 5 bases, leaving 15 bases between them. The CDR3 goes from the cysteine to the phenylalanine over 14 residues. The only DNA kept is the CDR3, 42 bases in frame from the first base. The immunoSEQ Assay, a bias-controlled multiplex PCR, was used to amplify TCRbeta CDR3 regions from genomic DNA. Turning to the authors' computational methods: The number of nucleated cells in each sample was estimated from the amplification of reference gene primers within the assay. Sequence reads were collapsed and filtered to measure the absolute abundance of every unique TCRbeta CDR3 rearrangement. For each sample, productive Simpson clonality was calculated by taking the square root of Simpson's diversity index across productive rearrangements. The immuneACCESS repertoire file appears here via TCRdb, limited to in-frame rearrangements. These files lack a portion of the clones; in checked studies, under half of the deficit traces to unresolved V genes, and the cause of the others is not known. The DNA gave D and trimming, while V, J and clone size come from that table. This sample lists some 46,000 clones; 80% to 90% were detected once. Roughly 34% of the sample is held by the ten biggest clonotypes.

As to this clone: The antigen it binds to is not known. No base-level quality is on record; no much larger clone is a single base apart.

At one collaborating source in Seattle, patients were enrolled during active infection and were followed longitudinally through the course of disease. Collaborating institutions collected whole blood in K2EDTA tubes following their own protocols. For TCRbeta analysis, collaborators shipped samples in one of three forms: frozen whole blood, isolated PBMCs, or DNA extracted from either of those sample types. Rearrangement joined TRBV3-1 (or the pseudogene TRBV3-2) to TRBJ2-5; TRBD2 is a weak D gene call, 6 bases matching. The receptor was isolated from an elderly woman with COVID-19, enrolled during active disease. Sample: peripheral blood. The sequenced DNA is TGTGCCAGCAGCTTCCGGGAGAGAGGGGAGACCCAGTACTTC. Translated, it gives CASSFRERGETQYF.